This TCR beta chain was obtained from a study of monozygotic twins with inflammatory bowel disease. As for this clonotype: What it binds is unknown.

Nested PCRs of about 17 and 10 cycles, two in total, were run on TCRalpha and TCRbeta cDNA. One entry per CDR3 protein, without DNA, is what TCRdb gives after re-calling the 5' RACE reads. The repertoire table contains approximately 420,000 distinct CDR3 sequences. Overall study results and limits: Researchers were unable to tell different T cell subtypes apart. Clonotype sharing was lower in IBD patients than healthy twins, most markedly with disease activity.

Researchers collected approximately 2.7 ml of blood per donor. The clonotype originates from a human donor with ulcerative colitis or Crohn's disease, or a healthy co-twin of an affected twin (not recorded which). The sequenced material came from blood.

The CDR3 here is CASSFTDRDQPQHF. The chain couples TRBV28 to TRBJ1-5; there is no DNA to check the TCRdb D call of TRBD1. This CDR3 is built from 14 residues. Germline-derived CDR1 and CDR2 are MDHEN and SYDVKM.